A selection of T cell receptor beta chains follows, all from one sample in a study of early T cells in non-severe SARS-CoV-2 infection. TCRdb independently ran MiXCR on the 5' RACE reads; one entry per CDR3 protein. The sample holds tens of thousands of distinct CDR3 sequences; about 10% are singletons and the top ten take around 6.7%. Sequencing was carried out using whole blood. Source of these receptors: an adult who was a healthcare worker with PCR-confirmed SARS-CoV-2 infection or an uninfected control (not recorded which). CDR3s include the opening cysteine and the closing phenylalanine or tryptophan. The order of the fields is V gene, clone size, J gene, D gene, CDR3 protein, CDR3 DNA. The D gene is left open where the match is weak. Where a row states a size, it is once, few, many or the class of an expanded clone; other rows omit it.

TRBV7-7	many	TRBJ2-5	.	CASSSRGVAEETQYF	TGTGCCAGCAGCTCAAGGGGTGTAGCGGAAGAGACCCAGTACTTC
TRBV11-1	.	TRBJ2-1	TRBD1	CATENPRQGRNEQFF	TGTGCCACCGAGAATCCCCGACAGGGGAGAAATGAGCAGTTCTTC
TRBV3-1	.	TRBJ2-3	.	CASSQDTRADTQYF	TGTGCCAGCAGCCAAGATACTAGGGCAGATACGCAGTATTTT
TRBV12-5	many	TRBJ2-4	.	CASGLSKEFKNIQYF	TGTGCTAGTGGTTTGAGTAAGGAATTCAAAAACATTCAGTACTTC
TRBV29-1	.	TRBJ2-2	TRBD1	CSVGTANTGELFF	TGCAGCGTAGGGACAGCGAACACCGGGGAGCTGTTTTTT
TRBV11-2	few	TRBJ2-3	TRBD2	CASSPGGGTDTQYF	TGTGCCAGCAGCCCCGGGGGGGGTACAGATACGCAGTATTTT
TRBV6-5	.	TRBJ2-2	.	CASSYNRQRGTGELFF	TGTGCCAGCAGTTACAACAGGCAACGAGGCACCGGGGAGCTGTTTTTT
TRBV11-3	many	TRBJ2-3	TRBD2	CASSSGARTDTQYF	TGTGCCAGCAGTAGCGGGGCCCGCACAGATACGCAGTATTTT
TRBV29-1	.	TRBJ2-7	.	CSVSGSSYEQYF	TGCAGCGTTTCCGGGAGCTCCTACGAGCAGTACTTC
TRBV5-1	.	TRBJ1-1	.	CASSSTSRVNTEAFF	TGCGCCAGCAGTTCAACATCCCGGGTCAACACTGAAGCTTTCTTT
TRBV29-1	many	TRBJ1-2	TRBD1	CSAGTARGYTF	TGCAGCGCTGGGACAGCGAGGGGCTACACCTTC
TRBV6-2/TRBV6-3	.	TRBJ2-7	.	CASSYRQGGFLSREQYF	TGTGCCAGCAGTTACAGGCAGGGAGGCTTCCTCTCTCGCGAGCAGTACTTC
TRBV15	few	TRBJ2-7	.	CATSNPSGGGPYEQYF	TGTGCCACCAGCAACCCTAGCGGAGGGGGTCCCTACGAGCAGTACTTC
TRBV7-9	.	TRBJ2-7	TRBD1	CASSLATGMDEQYF	TGTGCCAGCAGCTTAGCGACAGGGATGGACGAGCAGTACTTC
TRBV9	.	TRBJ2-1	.	CASSLSGDSYNEQFF	TGTGCCAGCAGCCTTAGCGGAGACTCCTACAATGAGCAGTTCTTC
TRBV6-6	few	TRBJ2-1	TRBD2	CASILLAGPREEQFF	TGTGCCAGCATCCTACTAGCGGGCCCACGGGAAGAGCAGTTCTTC
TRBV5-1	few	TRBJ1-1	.	CASSGTGGAEAFF	TGCGCCAGCAGCGGGACCGGGGGAGCTGAAGCTTTCTTT
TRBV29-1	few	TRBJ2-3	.	CSVAGTKSTQYF	TGCAGCGTTGCCGGGACCAAGAGTACGCAGTATTTT
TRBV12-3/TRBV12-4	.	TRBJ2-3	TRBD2	CASSPLAGAADTQYF	TGTGCCAGCAGCCCACTAGCGGGAGCGGCAGATACGCAGTATTTT
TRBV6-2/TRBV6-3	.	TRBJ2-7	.	CASSYRGKYEQYF	TGTGCCAGCAGTTACCGGGGAAAGTACGAGCAGTACTTC
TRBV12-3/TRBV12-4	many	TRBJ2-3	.	CASSLTDTQYF	TGTGCCAGCAGCCTCACAGATACGCAGTATTTT
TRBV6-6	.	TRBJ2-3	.	CASSGITTDTQYF	TGTGCCAGCAGCGGGATCACCACAGATACGCAGTATTTT
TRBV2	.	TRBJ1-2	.	CASSEMANGYTF	TGTGCCAGCAGTGAAATGGCGAATGGCTACACCTTC
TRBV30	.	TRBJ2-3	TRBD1	CAWSTGYTQYF	TGTGCCTGGTCGACAGGGTATACGCAGTATTTT
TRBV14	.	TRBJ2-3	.	CASSQVDFLTQYF	TGTGCCAGCAGCCAAGTCGACTTCCTAACGCAGTATTTT
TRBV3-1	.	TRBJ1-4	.	CASSQKNQLEKLFF	TGTGCCAGCAGCCAAAAAAACCAGTTGGAAAAACTGTTTTTT
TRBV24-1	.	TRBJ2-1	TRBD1	CATSDPGNGQGSGNEQFF	TGTGCCACCAGTGATCCAGGAAATGGACAGGGTTCGGGCAATGAGCAGTTCTTC
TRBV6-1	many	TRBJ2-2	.	CASSQGNTGELFF	TGTGCCAGCAGTCAGGGGAACACCGGGGAGCTGTTTTTT
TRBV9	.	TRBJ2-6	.	CASSPHGGSGANVLTF	TGTGCCAGCAGCCCTCATGGAGGGTCTGGGGCCAACGTCCTGACTTTC
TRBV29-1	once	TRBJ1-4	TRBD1	CSVGQGAAGEKLFF	TGCAGCGTCGGACAGGGGGCTGCGGGAGAAAAACTGTTTTTT
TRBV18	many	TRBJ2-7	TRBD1	CASSPGTGNEQYF	TGTGCCAGCTCACCAGGGACAGGGAACGAGCAGTACTTC
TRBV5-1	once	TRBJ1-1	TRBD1	CASNLDRATNEAFF	TGCGCCAGCAACCTGGACAGGGCCACAAATGAAGCTTTCTTT
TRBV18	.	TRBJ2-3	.	CASLTIDTQYF	TGTGCCAGCTTAACCATCGATACGCAGTATTTT
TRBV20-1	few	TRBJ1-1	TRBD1	CSAGGTGREAEAFF	TGCAGTGCGGGGGGGACAGGGAGAGAGGCTGAAGCTTTCTTT
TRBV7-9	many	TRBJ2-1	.	CASSFARASYNEQFF	TGTGCCAGCAGCTTTGCAAGGGCAAGTTACAATGAGCAGTTCTTC
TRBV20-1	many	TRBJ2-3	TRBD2	CSALAGEGTDTQYF	TGCAGTGCTCTAGCGGGAGAGGGCACAGATACGCAGTATTTT
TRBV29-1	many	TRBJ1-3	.	CSVGLRLSSGNTIYF	TGCAGCGTTGGTCTTCGGTTGAGCTCTGGAAACACCATATATTTT
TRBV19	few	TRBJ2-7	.	CASSPGQVRNEQYF	TGTGCCAGTAGTCCAGGCCAGGTACGGAACGAGCAGTACTTC
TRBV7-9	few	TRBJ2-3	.	CASSLRVDPRDTQYF	TGTGCCAGCAGCTTACGGGTTGATCCAAGGGATACGCAGTATTTT
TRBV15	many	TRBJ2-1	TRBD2	CATSRVGLAGEQFF	TGTGCCACCAGCAGAGTAGGATTAGCGGGTGAGCAGTTCTTC
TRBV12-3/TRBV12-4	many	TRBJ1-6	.	CASSLRRPYNSPLHF	TGTGCCAGCAGTTTGCGACGGCCTTATAATTCACCCCTCCACTTT
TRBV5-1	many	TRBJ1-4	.	CASSAGQPNEKLFF	TGCGCCAGCAGCGCTGGACAGCCTAATGAAAAACTGTTTTTT
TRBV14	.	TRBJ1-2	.	CASSQGSGEYGYTF	TGTGCCAGCAGCCAAGGCAGCGGAGAATATGGCTACACCTTC
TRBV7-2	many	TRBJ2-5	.	CASSQDIPETQYF	TGTGCCAGCAGCCAAGACATCCCGGAGACCCAGTACTTC
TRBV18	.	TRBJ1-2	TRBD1	CASSPWHRGSHYGYTF	TGTGCCAGCTCACCATGGCACAGGGGGTCACACTATGGCTACACCTTC
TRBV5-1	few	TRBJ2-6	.	CASSSGHSSGANVLTF	TGCGCCAGCAGTTCGGGACACAGCTCTGGGGCCAACGTCCTGACTTTC
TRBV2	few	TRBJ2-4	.	CARGTGDIQYF	TGTGCCAGGGGAACTGGGGACATTCAGTACTTC
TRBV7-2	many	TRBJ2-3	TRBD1	CASSRTGGEDTQYF	TGTGCCAGCAGCCGGACAGGGGGCGAAGATACGCAGTATTTT
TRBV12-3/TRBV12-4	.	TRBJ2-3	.	CASIPGLNTDTQYF	TGTGCCAGCATCCCGGGACTCAACACAGATACGCAGTATTTT
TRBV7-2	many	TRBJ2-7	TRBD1	CASSLVAGGGKYEQYF	TGTGCCAGCAGCTTAGTGGCAGGGGGCGGAAAGTACGAGCAGTACTTC
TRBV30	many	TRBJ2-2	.	CAWSWTATGELFF	TGTGCCTGGAGTTGGACAGCCACCGGGGAGCTGTTTTTT
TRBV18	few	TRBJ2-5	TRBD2	CASSPGLAGDQYF	TGTGCCAGCTCACCAGGCCTAGCGGGGGACCAGTACTTC
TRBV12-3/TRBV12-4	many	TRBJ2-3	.	CASSLRSTDTQYF	TGTGCCAGCAGTTTACGGAGCACAGATACGCAGTATTTT
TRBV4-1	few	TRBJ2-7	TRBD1	CASSHSTGGKSSYEQYF	TGCGCCAGCAGCCATTCGACAGGGGGTAAGAGCTCCTACGAGCAGTACTTC